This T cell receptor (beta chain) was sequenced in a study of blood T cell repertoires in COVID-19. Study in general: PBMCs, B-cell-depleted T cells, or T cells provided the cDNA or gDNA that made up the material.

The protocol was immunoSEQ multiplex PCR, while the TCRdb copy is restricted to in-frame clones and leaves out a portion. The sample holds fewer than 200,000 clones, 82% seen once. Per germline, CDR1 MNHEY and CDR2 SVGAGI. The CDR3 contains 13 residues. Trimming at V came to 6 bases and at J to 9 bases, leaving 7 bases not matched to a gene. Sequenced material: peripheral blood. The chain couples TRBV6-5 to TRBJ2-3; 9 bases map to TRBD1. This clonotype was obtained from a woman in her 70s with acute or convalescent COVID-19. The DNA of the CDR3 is TGTGCCAGCAGCCGAACAGGGGGCAGGACGCAGTATTTT. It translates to CASSRTGGRTQYF.